The clone carrying this T cell receptor beta chain was observed a few times. The data are from a study of shared clonotypes between healthy human individuals. Study as a whole: The study used three CD4 naive, three CD4 memory, two CD8 naive and one CD8 memory plate per donor.

The protocol was immunoSEQ multiplex PCR, while the TCRdb copy is restricted to in-frame clones and leaves out a portion. The sample has about a million clones, 70% to 80% seen once. The sample consisted of memory CD4+ T cells sorted from blood. Regarding subset: CD45RA-negative fraction. This TCR came from a man aged 18 to 29 in good health.

CDR3 DNA: TGTGCCAGCAGCGTCCGGGGGTTACTAGCGGGAGGGGCCAATGAGCAGTTCTTC. This translates into CASSVRGLLAGGANEQFF. V gene TRBV7-2 combines with J gene TRBJ2-1; 13 bases align to TRBD2. Per the germline V gene, CDR1 is SGHTA and CDR2 is FQGNSA. With V trimmed by 5 bases and J by 6 bases, 13 bases remained unmatched. CDR3 size: 18 residues.